This T cell receptor beta chain was obtained from a study of shared clonotypes between healthy human individuals. Per germline, CDR1 SGHAT and CDR2 FQNNGV. CDR3 size: 15 residues. V trimming: 8 bases; J trimming: 10 bases; junction bases outside the gene matches: 14. The method was immunoSEQ multiplex PCR; TCRdb's version includes in-frame clones alone and lacks a portion of them. The sample yields about 2.1 million clones, over 85% seen once. The naive CD8 fraction comprised CD45RO-negative cells positively selected for CCR7 and excluded terminally differentiated effector memory CD45RA+ cells. The chain combines TRBV11-2 with TRBJ2-1; 10 bases line up with TRBD2. What was sequenced was naive CD8+ T cells from PBMCs. The TCR sequence derives from a man younger than 35 in good health. Some clones in this sample may be carry-over from other donors' samples. CDR3 bases: TGTGCCAGCGAGTCCGATCTAGCGGGAGTAGGAGAGCAGTTCTTC. Translated, it gives CASESDLAGVGEQFF. The variable domain in full, with the rest retrieved from reference TRBV11-2 and TRBJ2-1, is EAGVAQSPRYKIIEKRQSVAFWCNPISGHATLYWYQQILGQGPKLLIQFQNNGVVDDSQLPKDRFSAERLKGVDSTLKIQPAKLEDSAVYLCASESDLAGVGEQFFGPGTRLTVL.